What follows is one T cell receptor beta chain and its context. Its cognate antigen is unknown. Positive CCR7 selection of CD45RO-negative cells yielded the naive CD8 cells, and terminally differentiated effector memory CD45RA+ cells were excluded. Recent acute infections and vaccinations were absent in the healthy HIV-negative adult donors. This entry comes from a study of shared clonotypes between healthy human individuals. Study in general: The donor group consisted of two women and a few men, aged 18 to 49.

The CDR3 covers 16 residues. V was clipped by 0 bases and J by 7 bases; unmatched bases: 11. The germline gives CDR1 LGHNA, CDR2 YSLEER. The data were produced by immunoSEQ multiplex PCR, yet TCRdb's version contains in-frame clones alone and is incomplete. The table has about 2,200,000 clones, approximately 94% seen once. General study findings and limits: With a few donors compared, around 5% of naive CD4 clonotypes were shared. Clonotype sharing among donors was thought likely to change with sequencing depth.

Sample: naive CD8+ T cells from PBMCs. This TCR came from a man in his late teens or twenties in good health. Some clones in this sample may be carry-over from other donors' samples. The gene calls are TRBV4-3 and TRBJ2-7; 8 nucleotides agree with TRBD2. Here the CDR3 DNA reads TGCGCCAGCAGCCAAGAACCCAGCGGGAGAACTTGGGAGCAGTACTTC. This gives the protein CASSQEPSGRTWEQYF.